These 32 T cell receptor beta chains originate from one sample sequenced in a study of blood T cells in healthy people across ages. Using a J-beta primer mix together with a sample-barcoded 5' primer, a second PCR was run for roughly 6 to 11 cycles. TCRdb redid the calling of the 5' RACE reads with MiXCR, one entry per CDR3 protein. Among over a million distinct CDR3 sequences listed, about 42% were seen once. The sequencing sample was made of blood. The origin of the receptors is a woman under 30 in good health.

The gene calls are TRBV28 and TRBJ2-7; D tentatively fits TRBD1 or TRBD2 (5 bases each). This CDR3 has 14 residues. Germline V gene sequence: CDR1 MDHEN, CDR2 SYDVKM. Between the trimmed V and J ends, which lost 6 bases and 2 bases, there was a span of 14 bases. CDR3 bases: TGTGCCAGCAGGAAAGCCGGGACCCCCTACGAGCAGTACTTC. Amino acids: CASRKAGTPYEQYF.

CDR3 sequence (DNA): TGTGCCAGCAGCCTCGGGACTAGCGGGGCTTACGGCTACAATGAGCAGTACTTC. Translating it yields CASSLGTSGAYGYNEQYF. This rearrangement joins TRBV12-3 or TRBV12-4 to TRBJ2-7; 13 bases match TRBD2. This CDR3 is 18 amino acids long. Trimming removed 6 bases from V and 7 bases from J; junction bases left unmatched: 18.

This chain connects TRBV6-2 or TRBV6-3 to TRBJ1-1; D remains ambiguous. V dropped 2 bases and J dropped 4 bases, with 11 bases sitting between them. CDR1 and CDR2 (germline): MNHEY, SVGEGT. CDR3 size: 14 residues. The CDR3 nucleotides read TGTGCCAGCAGTTACGACATTCTGAGCACTGAAGCTTTCTTT. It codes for CASSYDILSTEAFF.

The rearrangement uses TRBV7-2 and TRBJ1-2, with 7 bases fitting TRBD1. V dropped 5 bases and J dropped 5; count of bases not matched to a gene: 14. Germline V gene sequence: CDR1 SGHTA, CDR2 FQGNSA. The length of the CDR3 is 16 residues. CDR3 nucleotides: TGTGCCAGCAGCCCAAACAGGGGCCGAACTTCTTATGGCTACACCTTC. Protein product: CASSPNRGRTSYGYTF.

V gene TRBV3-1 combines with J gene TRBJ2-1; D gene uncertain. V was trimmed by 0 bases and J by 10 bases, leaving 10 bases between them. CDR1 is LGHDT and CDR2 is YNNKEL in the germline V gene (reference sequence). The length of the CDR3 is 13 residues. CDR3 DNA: TGTGCCAGCAGCCAAGATTGGCAGAGCGAGCAGTTCTTC. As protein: CASSQDWQSEQFF.

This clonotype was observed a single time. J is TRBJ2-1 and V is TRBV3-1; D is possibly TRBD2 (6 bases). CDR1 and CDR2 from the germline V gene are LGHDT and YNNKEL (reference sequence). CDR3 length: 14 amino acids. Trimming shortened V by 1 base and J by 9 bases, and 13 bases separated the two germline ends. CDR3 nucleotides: TGTGCCAGCAGCCAAGTGACTAGTAGGGGTGAGCAGTTCTTC. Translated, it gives CASSQVTSRGEQFF.

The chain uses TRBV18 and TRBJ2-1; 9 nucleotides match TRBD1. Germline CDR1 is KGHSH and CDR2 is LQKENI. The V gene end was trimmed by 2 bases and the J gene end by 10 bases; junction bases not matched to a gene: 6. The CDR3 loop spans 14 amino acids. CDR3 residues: CASSPDRGAYEQFF. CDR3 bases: TGTGCCAGCTCACCAGACAGGGGGGCCTACGAGCAGTTCTTC. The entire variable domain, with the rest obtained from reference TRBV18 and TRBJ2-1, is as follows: NAGVMQNPRHLVRRRGQEARLRCSPMKGHSHVYWYRQLPEEGLKFMVYLQKENIIDESGMPKERFSAEFPKEGPSILRIQQVVRGDSAAYFCASSPDRGAYEQFFGPGTRLTVL.

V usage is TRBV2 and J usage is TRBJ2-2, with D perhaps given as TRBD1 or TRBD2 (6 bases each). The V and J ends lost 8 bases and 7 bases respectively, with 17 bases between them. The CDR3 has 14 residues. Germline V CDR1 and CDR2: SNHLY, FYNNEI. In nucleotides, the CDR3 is TGTGCCAGCGGAGGGGGACAAAAAGGCGGGGAGCTGTTTTTT. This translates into CASGGGQKGGELFF. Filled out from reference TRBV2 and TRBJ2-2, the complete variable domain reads EPEVTQTPSHQVTQMGQEVILRCVPISNHLYFYWYRQILGQKVEFLVSFYNNEISEKSEIFDDQFSVERPDGSNFTLKIRSTKLEDSAMYFCASGGGQKGGELFFGEGSRLTVL.

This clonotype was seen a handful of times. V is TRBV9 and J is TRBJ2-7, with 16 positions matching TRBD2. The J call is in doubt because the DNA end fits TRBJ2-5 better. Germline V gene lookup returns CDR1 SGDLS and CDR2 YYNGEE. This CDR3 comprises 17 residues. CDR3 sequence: CASSVGGTSGRGKTQYF. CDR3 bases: TGTGCCAGCAGCGTAGGAGGGACTAGCGGGAGGGGAAAGACCCAGTACTTC.

CDR3 residues: CSARDPLDRYEQYF. The CDR3 DNA sequence: TGCAGTGCTAGAGATCCCTTGGACAGGTACGAGCAGTACTTC. The chain links TRBV20-1 to TRBJ2-7, with TRBD1 identical over 7 bases. Trimming removed 0 bases from V and 4 bases from J; junction bases left unmatched: 6. CDR3 length: 14 residues. Germline V gene data show CDR1 as DFQATT and CDR2 as SNEGSKA (reference sequence).

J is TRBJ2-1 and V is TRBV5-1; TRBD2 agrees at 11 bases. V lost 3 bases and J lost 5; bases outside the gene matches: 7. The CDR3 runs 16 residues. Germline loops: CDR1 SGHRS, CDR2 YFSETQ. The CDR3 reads CASSWTPSGGNNEQFF. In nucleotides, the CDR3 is TGCGCCAGCAGCTGGACCCCTAGCGGGGGGAACAATGAGCAGTTCTTC.

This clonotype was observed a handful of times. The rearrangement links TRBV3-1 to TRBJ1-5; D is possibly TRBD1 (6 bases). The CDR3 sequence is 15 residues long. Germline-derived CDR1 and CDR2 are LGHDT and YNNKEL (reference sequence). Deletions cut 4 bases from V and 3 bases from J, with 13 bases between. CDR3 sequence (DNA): TGTGCCAGCAGCCCCGGCGGACAGCACAATCAGCCCCAGCATTTT. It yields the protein CASSPGGQHNQPQHF.

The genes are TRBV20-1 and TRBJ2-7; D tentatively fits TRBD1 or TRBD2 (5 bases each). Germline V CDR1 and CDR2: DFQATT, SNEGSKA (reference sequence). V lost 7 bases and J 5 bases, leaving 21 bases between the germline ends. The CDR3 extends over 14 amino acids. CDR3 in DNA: TGCAGTGTGTTTCGAGGGGAGCGTGGAAACGAGCAGTACTTC. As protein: CSVFRGERGNEQYF.

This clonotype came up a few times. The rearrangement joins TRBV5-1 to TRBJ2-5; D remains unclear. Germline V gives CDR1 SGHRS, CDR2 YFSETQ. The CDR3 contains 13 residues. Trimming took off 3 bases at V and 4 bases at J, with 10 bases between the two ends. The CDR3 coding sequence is TGCGCCAGCAGCTCGAACGGTGGAGAGACCCAGTACTTC. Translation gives CASSSNGGETQYF.

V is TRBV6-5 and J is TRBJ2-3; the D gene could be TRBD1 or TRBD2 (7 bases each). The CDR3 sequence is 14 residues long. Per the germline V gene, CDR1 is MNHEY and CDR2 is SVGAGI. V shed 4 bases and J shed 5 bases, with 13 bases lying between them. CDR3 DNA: TGTGCCAGCAGTTCCCAGGGGGGGGGAGATACGCAGTATTTT. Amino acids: CASSSQGGGDTQYF.

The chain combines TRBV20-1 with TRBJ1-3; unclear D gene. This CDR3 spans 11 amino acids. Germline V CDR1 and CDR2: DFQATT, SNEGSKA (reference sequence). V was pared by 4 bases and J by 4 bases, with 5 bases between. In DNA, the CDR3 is TGCAGTGCTAATCGAGGAAACACCATATATTTT. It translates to CSANRGNTIYF.

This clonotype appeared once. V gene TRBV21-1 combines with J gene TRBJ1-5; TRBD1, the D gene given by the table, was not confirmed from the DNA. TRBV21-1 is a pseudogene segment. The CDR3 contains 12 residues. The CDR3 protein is CASTHRDQPQHF. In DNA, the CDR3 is TGTGCCAGCACCCACAGGGATCAGCCCCAGCATTTT.

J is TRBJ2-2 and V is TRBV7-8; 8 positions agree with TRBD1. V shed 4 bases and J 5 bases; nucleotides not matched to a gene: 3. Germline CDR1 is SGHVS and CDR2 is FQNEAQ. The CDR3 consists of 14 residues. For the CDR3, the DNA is TGTGCCAGCAGCTCAGGGGGCTGGACCGGGGAGCTGTTTTTT. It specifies CASSSGGWTGELFF.

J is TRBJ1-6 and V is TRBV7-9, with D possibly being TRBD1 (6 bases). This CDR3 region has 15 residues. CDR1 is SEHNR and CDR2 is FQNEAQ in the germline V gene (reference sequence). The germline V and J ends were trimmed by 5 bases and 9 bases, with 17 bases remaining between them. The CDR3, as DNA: TGTGCCAGCAGCCTTCCACAGGGAGAGATTTCACCCCTCCACTTT. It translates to CASSLPQGEISPLHF.

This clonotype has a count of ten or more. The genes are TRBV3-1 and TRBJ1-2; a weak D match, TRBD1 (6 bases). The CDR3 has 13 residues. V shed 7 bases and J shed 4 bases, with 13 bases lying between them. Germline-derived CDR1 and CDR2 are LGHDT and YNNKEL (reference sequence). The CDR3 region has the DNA TGTGCCAGCAATCCAGGAGGGGGCTATGGCTACACCTTC. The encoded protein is CASNPGGGYGYTF.

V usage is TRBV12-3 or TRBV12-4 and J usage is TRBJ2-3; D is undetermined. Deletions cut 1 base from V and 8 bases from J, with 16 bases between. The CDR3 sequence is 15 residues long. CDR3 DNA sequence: TGTGCCAGCAGTTTAGTTACAAGCGACACGGGTACGCAGTATTTT. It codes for CASSLVTSDTGTQYF.

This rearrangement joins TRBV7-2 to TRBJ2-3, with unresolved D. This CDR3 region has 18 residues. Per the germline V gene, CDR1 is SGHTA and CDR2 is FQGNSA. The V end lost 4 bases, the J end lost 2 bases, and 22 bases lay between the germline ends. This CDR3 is CASSSSPWGSYDTDTQYF. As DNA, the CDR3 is TGTGCCAGCAGCTCGTCGCCCTGGGGATCTTACGACACAGATACGCAGTATTTT.

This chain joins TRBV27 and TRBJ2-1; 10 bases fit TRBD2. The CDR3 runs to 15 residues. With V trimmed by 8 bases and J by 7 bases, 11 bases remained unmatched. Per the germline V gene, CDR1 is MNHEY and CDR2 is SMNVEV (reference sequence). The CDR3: CASRLAGRLGNEQFF. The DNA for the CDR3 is TGTGCCAGCCGACTAGCGGGTCGTCTCGGGAATGAGCAGTTCTTC.

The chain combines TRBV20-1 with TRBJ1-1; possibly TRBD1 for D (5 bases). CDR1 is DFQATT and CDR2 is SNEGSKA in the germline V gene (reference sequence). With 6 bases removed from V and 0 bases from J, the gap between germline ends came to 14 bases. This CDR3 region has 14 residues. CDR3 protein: CSAKLGDVNTEAFF. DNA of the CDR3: TGCAGTGCGAAGTTAGGGGACGTGAACACTGAAGCTTTCTTT.

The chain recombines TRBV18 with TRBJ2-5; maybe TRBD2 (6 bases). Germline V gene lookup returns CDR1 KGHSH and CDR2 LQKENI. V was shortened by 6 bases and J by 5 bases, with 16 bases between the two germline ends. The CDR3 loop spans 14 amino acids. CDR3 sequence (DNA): TGTGCCAGCTCCCGGGGACGTAGCGGTGAGACCCAGTACTTC. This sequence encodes CASSRGRSGETQYF. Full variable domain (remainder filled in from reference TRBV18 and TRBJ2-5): NAGVMQNPRHLVRRRGQEARLRCSPMKGHSHVYWYRQLPEEGLKFMVYLQKENIIDESGMPKERFSAEFPKEGPSILRIQQVVRGDSAAYFCASSRGRSGETQYFGPGTRLLVL.

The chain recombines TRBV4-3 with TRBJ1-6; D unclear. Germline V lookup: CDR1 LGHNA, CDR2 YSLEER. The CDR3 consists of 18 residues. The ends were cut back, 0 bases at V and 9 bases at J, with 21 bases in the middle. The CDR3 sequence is CASSQDLSRIVGSSPLHF. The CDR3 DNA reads TGCGCCAGCAGCCAAGATCTATCGAGGATTGTTGGGAGTTCACCCCTCCACTTT.

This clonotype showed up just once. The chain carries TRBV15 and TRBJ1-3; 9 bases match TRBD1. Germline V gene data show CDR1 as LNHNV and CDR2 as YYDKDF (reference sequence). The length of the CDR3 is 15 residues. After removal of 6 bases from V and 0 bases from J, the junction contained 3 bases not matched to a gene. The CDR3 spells CATRSTGGSGNTIYF. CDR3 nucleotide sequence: TGTGCCACCAGGTCGACAGGGGGCTCTGGAAACACCATATATTTT.

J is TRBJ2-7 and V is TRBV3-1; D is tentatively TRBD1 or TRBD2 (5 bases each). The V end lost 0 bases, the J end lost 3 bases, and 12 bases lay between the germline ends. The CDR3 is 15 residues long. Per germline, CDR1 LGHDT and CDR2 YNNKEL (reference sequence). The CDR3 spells CASSQETGPFYEQYF. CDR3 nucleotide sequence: TGTGCCAGCAGCCAAGAGACGGGACCATTCTACGAGCAGTACTTC.

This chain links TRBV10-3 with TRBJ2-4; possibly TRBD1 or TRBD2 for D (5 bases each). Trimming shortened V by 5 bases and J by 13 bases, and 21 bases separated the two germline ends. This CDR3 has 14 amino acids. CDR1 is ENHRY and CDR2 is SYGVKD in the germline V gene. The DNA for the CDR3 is TGTGCCATCAGTTTTCGGGACGGAAATTACGGGCAGTACTTC. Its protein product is CAISFRDGNYGQYF.

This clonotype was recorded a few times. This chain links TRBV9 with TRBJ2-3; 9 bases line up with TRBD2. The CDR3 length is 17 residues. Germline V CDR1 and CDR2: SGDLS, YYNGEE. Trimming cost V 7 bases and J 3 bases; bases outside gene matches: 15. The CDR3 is CASAPRRASGVTDTQYF. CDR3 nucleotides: TGTGCCAGCGCCCCCCGGAGGGCTAGCGGGGTGACAGATACGCAGTATTTT.

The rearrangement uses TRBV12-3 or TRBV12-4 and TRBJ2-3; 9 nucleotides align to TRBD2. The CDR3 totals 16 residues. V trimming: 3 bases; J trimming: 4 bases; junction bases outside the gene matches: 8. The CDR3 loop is CASSLQGGGAADTQYF. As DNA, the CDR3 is TGTGCCAGCAGTTTGCAGGGCGGGGGGGCGGCAGATACGCAGTATTTT.

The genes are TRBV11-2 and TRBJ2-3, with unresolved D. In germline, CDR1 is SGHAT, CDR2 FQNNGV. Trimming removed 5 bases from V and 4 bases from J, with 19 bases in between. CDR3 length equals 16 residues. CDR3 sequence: CASSPFLRTRADTQYF. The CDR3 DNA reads TGTGCCAGCAGCCCCTTCCTTCGTACTCGGGCAGATACGCAGTATTTT.